Listed below are T cell receptor beta chains from one sample, sequenced in a study of T cell responses to AZD1222 COVID-19 vaccine. This table comes from immunoSEQ multiplex PCR, and its TCRdb copy is limited to in-frame clones, with some not included. The table lists about 150,000 clones, just over 90% of them singletons. The sequenced sample was peripheral blood, obtained on day 0 of AZD1222 vaccination. These receptors came from an adult in good health. Both conserved end residues are part of each CDR3. A D gene is named only where the DNA matches it firmly. Clone size is not always given. Where it is, it says once, few, many or a class for expanded clones.

d_call	v_call	j_call	clone_size	cdr3_length	cdr3_aa	cdr3_nt
.	TRBV19	TRBJ2-3	.	13	CASSNRGTDTQYF	TGTGCCAGTAGTAACCGAGGAACAGATACGCAGTATTTT
.	TRBV7-6	TRBJ2-1	.	13	CASSLAGSNEQFF	TGTGCCAGCAGCTTAGCGGGGAGCAATGAGCAGTTCTTC
TRBD2	TRBV7-3	TRBJ2-3	.	16	CASSLGGTSGTDTQYF	TGTGCCAGCAGCTTAGGAGGGACTAGCGGCACAGATACGCAGTATTTT
TRBD1	TRBV28	TRBJ2-7	once	16	CASSPRRDREIYEQYF	TGTGCCAGCAGCCCCCGCCGGGACAGGGAAATCTACGAGCAGTACTTC
.	TRBV24-1	TRBJ2-5	.	13	CATSDLYQETQYF	TGTGCCACCAGTGATTTGTACCAAGAGACCCAGTACTTC
.	TRBV7-9	TRBJ1-2	.	14	CASSSEAVYYGYTF	TGTGCCAGCAGCTCTGAGGCAGTATACTATGGCTACACCTTC
.	TRBV6-5	TRBJ2-2	.	16	CASSYDHPGETGELFF	TGTGCCAGCAGTTACGACCACCCTGGTGAGACCGGGGAGCTGTTTTTT
TRBD1	TRBV4-3	TRBJ2-7	.	15	CASSPRRDRVYEQYF	TGCGCCAGCAGCCCAAGAAGGGACAGGGTCTACGAGCAGTACTTC
.	TRBV6-2/TRBV6-3	TRBJ1-2	few	14	CASSYSTEGDGYTF	TGTGCCAGCAGTTACTCGACCGAGGGGGATGGCTACACCTTC
TRBD1	TRBV5-4	TRBJ2-1	once	14	CASSQRTGVDEQFF	TGTGCCAGCAGCCAGAGGACAGGGGTCGATGAGCAGTTCTTC
.	TRBV18	TRBJ2-3	.	17	CASSPQGDLADTDTQYF	TGTGCCAGCTCACCCCAAGGGGATCTGGCGGACACAGATACGCAGTATTTT
TRBD1	TRBV7-2	TRBJ1-6	.	15	CASKNRTGANSPLHF	TGTGCCAGCAAGAATAGGACAGGGGCGAATTCACCCCTCCACTTT
.	TRBV29-1	TRBJ1-4	.	14	CSVELRAQGEKLFF	TGCAGCGTTGAACTCCGGGCCCAAGGGGAAAAACTGTTTTTT
.	TRBV15	TRBJ2-7	.	17	CATSRDHLARSSYEQYF	TGTGCCACCAGCAGAGATCATCTAGCGAGGAGCTCCTACGAGCAGTACTTC
.	TRBV28	TRBJ2-7	.	14	CASSLPGPSYEQYF	TGTGCCAGCAGTCTACCCGGGCCGTCCTACGAGCAGTACTTC
.	TRBV6-2/TRBV6-3	TRBJ1-2	.	16	CASSPSVGSGIYGYTF	TGTGCCAGCAGTCCGTCGGTCGGCTCAGGTATCTATGGCTACACCTTC
.	TRBV6-5	TRBJ1-1	.	14	CASSTTGTDTEAFF	TGTGCCAGCAGCACCACAGGGACTGACACTGAAGCTTTCTTT
.	TRBV29-1	TRBJ1-1	.	14	CSVLWAATNTEAFF	TGCAGCGTTTTGTGGGCCGCGACGAACACTGAAGCTTTCTTT
.	TRBV9	TRBJ1-1	once	15	CASSVGSGGFTEAFF	TGTGCCAGCAGCGTAGGATCTGGAGGCTTCACTGAAGCTTTCTTT
.	TRBV6-5	TRBJ1-2	once	13	CASSYQGTYGYTF	TGTGCCAGCAGTTATCAGGGGACCTATGGCTACACCTTC
.	TRBV5-1	TRBJ2-7	.	12	CASSLPSYEQYF	TGCGCCAGCAGCTTGCCATCCTACGAGCAGTACTTC
.	TRBV27	TRBJ1-5	.	14	CASSLRQAYQPQHF	TGTGCCAGCAGTTTAAGACAGGCTTATCAGCCCCAGCATTTT
.	TRBV28	TRBJ1-1	.	12	CASSLNRAGAFF	TGTGCCAGCAGTCTTAACAGAGCGGGAGCTTTCTTT
.	TRBV4-3	TRBJ1-2	.	14	CASSQDPGLGGYTF	TGCGCCAGCAGCCAAGATCCGGGCTTGGGTGGCTACACCTTC
.	TRBV15	TRBJ1-4	.	15	CATKGRGFGNEKLFF	TGTGCCACCAAGGGTAGGGGGTTTGGGAATGAAAAACTGTTTTTT
.	TRBV28	TRBJ1-2	.	15	CASSAPTGLGYGYTF	TGTGCCAGCAGTGCCCCAACCGGGCTCGGCTATGGCTACACCTTC
TRBD1	TRBV28	TRBJ2-1	once	15	CASNPTGGFYNEQFF	TGTGCCAGCAATCCTACAGGGGGGTTCTACAATGAGCAGTTCTTC
.	TRBV7-2	TRBJ2-1	.	13	CASSLAILDEQFF	TGTGCCAGCAGCTTAGCAATACTGGATGAGCAGTTCTTC
.	TRBV7-3	TRBJ1-1	.	15	CASSPTVGGNTEAFF	TGTGCCAGCAGCCCCACGGTTGGAGGAAACACTGAAGCTTTCTTT
.	TRBV25-1	TRBJ2-5	once	11	CASSYQETQYF	TGTGCCAGCAGCTACCAAGAGACCCAGTACTTC
TRBD1	TRBV19	TRBJ2-7	.	13	CASSPGTGYEQYF	TGTGCCAGTAGCCCCGGGACAGGTTACGAGCAGTACTTC
.	TRBV10-3	TRBJ1-5	.	14	CATCAGASNQPQHF	TGTGCCACCTGCGCGGGGGCGAGCAATCAGCCCCAGCATTTT
.	TRBV7-2	TRBJ2-3	.	14	CASSLDSNTDTQYF	TGTGCCAGCAGCTTAGACTCGAACACAGATACGCAGTATTTT
.	TRBV6-5	TRBJ2-1	.	12	CASGYRAYEQFF	TGTGCCAGCGGGTACAGGGCGTATGAGCAGTTCTTC
TRBD1	TRBV28	TRBJ1-1	.	16	CASSPIHRGPFTEAFF	TGTGCCAGCAGCCCTATACACAGGGGGCCTTTCACTGAAGCTTTCTTT
TRBD2	TRBV4-3	TRBJ2-5	.	16	CASSQETLAGGVTQYF	TGCGCCAGCAGCCAAGAAACCCTAGCGGGAGGGGTGACCCAGTACTTC
TRBD2	TRBV2	TRBJ2-7	.	16	CASSEFGGSGTYEQYF	TGTGCCAGCAGTGAATTCGGGGGTAGCGGGACCTACGAGCAGTACTTC
.	TRBV2	TRBJ2-1	.	20	CASSEDFNSLYRDGNDEQFF	TGTGCCAGCAGTGAAGATTTTAATAGCCTTTATCGAGATGGAAACGATGAGCAGTTCTTC
.	TRBV6-2/TRBV6-3	TRBJ1-5	.	14	CASSYSWGNQPQHF	TGTGCCAGCAGTTACTCCTGGGGCAATCAGCCCCAGCATTTT
.	TRBV19	TRBJ2-1	once	11	CASSIGSEQFF	TGTGCCAGTAGTATAGGTAGTGAGCAGTTCTTC
.	TRBV6-5	TRBJ2-3	.	14	CASSTGSGTDTQYF	TGTGCCAGCAGTACTGGGTCAGGCACAGATACGCAGTATTTT
.	TRBV3-1/TRBV3-2	TRBJ1-5	.	14	CASSQRGSNQPQHF	TGTGCCAGCAGCCAACGGGGATCCAATCAGCCCCAGCATTTT
.	TRBV19	TRBJ1-6	.	14	CASSTGQYNSPLHF	TGTGCCAGTAGTACAGGACAGTATAATTCACCCCTCCACTTT
.	TRBV6-2/TRBV6-3	TRBJ1-1	.	12	CASSTGGTEAFF	TGTGCCAGCAGTACAGGAGGTACTGAAGCTTTCTTT
TRBD1	TRBV29-1	TRBJ2-5	.	15	CSVDPGRGQKETQYF	TGCAGCGTGGACCCGGGCCGGGGACAGAAAGAGACCCAGTACTTC
TRBD1	TRBV4-3	TRBJ2-5	.	13	CASSRDREETQYF	TGCGCCAGCAGCCGGGACAGAGAAGAGACCCAGTACTTC
TRBD1	TRBV5-6	TRBJ2-1	.	17	CASSRDRGASSYNEQFF	TGTGCCAGCAGCCGAGACAGGGGCGCCAGCTCCTACAATGAGCAGTTCTTC
.	TRBV2	TRBJ1-1	.	13	CASSEEMRTEAFF	TGTGCCAGCAGTGAGGAGATGAGAACTGAAGCTTTCTTT
TRBD2	TRBV7-2	TRBJ2-2	.	16	CASSLAPSGNTGELFF	TGTGCCAGCAGCTTAGCCCCTAGCGGGAACACCGGGGAGCTGTTTTTT
TRBD2	TRBV6-2/TRBV6-3	TRBJ2-3	.	20	CASSYQPRLAGLWGTDTQYF	TGTGCCAGCAGTTACCAACCCCGACTAGCGGGTTTATGGGGCACAGATACGCAGTATTTT
TRBD2	TRBV29-1	TRBJ2-1	.	11	CSVSSGSEQFF	TGCAGCGTCTCTAGCGGGAGCGAGCAGTTCTTC
TRBD2	TRBV7-3	TRBJ2-3	.	17	CASSSRSGRAGRDTQYF	TGTGCCAGCAGCTCCAGAAGCGGGAGGGCCGGACGTGATACGCAGTATTTT